These T cell receptor beta chains were read from a single sample in a study of T cell repertoires in cytomegalovirus infection. TCRdb re-called the reads with MiXCR, one entry per CDR3 protein. The sample contains 450,000 to 550,000 distinct CDR3 sequences, under 55% of which appear only once. Which antigens these TCRs recognize remains unknown. The starting material was cultured PBMCs, obtained from culture after CMV antigen stimulation. The receptor source for this set is a human donor in good health (CMV status not recorded). Some clones in this sample may be carry-over from other donors' samples. CDR3s include the opening cysteine and the closing phenylalanine or tryptophan. D genes are given only for firm matches. The size of a clone is reported for some rows only, either as once, few or many, or as a class for expanded clones.

J: TRBJ2-3; size: -; D: TRBD2; V: TRBV3-1; CDR3: CASSQDRFTSGSTDTQYF; DNA: TGTGCCAGCAGCCAAGATCGGTTCACTAGCGGGAGCACAGATACGCAGTATTTT
J: TRBJ2-1; size: -; D: -; V: TRBV5-6; CDR3: CASLKDSYNEQFF; DNA: TGTGCCAGCCTAAAAGACTCCTACAATGAGCAGTTCTTC
J: TRBJ2-3; size: -; D: TRBD2; V: TRBV7-2; CDR3: CASSLVGVAGGYTQYF; DNA: TGTGCCAGCAGCTTAGTAGGGGTAGCGGGAGGGTATACGCAGTATTTT
J: TRBJ1-4; size: -; D: TRBD1; V: TRBV6-1; CDR3: CASAPRGLAEKLFF; DNA: TGTGCCAGCGCCCCGAGGGGGCTGGCTGAAAAACTGTTTTTT
J: TRBJ2-7; size: few; D: -; V: TRBV7-2; CDR3: CASSLKGAAPYEQYF; DNA: TGTGCCAGCAGCTTAAAGGGTGCAGCCCCCTACGAGCAGTACTTC
J: TRBJ2-3; size: -; D: TRBD2; V: TRBV7-2; CDR3: CASSRGGLAGAQYF; DNA: TGTGCCAGCAGCCGTGGCGGGCTAGCGGGAGCGCAGTATTTT
J: TRBJ1-5; size: -; D: -; V: TRBV3-1; CDR3: CASSQEEGVGLNQPQHF; DNA: TGTGCCAGCAGCCAAGAAGAAGGGGTGGGTTTGAATCAGCCCCAGCATTTT
J: TRBJ1-1; size: many; D: -; V: TRBV7-2; CDR3: CASSAHSNTEAFF; DNA: TGTGCCAGCAGCGCCCACAGCAACACTGAAGCTTTCTTT
J: TRBJ1-6; size: once; D: -; V: TRBV2; CDR3: CASSEVVVNSPLHF; DNA: TGTGCCAGCAGTGAAGTAGTGGTGAATTCACCCCTCCACTTT
J: TRBJ2-3; size: -; D: TRBD1; V: TRBV7-9; CDR3: CASSSRQGGTDTQYF; DNA: TGTGCCAGCAGCTCAAGACAGGGGGGCACAGATACGCAGTATTTT
J: TRBJ2-7; size: -; D: -; V: TRBV7-8; CDR3: CASSLSQSQYF; DNA: TGTGCCAGCAGCTTGAGCCAATCGCAGTACTTC
J: TRBJ2-7; size: few; D: -; V: TRBV10-3; CDR3: CAISDRSYEQYF; DNA: TGTGCCATCAGTGACAGGTCCTACGAGCAGTACTTC
J: TRBJ2-5; size: -; D: TRBD2; V: TRBV7-2; CDR3: CASALAGGFVTQYF; DNA: TGTGCCAGCGCACTAGCGGGAGGCTTTGTGACCCAGTACTTC
J: TRBJ1-2; size: -; D: -; V: TRBV11-2; CDR3: CASSSIVEPKGPYGYTF; DNA: TGTGCCAGCAGCTCCATTGTCGAGCCGAAAGGGCCCTATGGCTACACCTTC
J: TRBJ2-1; size: few; D: TRBD2; V: TRBV27; CDR3: CASSLGTSGIPWDEQFF; DNA: TGTGCCAGCAGTTTAGGGACTAGCGGTATACCTTGGGATGAGCAGTTCTTC
J: TRBJ2-3; size: -; D: TRBD2; V: TRBV28; CDR3: CASSFGPGGPDTQYF; DNA: TGTGCCAGCAGTTTCGGTCCGGGAGGACCCGATACGCAGTATTTT
J: TRBJ2-3; size: few; D: -; V: TRBV5-1; CDR3: CASMTGDTDTQYF; DNA: TGCGCCAGCATGACCGGTGACACAGATACGCAGTATTTT
J: TRBJ2-3; size: once; D: TRBD2; V: TRBV7-9; CDR3: CASSPTSGIEDTQYF; DNA: TGTGCCAGCAGCCCGACTAGCGGGATTGAAGATACGCAGTATTTT
J: TRBJ2-3; size: -; D: TRBD2; V: TRBV12-3/TRBV12-4; CDR3: CASSPGGPQDTQYF; DNA: TGTGCCAGCAGCCCGGGGGGGCCTCAAGATACGCAGTATTTT
J: TRBJ2-1; size: few; D: -; V: TRBV4-3; CDR3: CASSQGETTNNEQFF; DNA: TGCGCCAGCAGCCAAGGGGAAACCACTAACAATGAGCAGTTCTTC
J: TRBJ2-1; size: -; D: TRBD2; V: TRBV19; CDR3: CATPKREANEQFF; DNA: TGTGCCACCCCGAAACGGGAGGCCAATGAGCAGTTCTTC
J: TRBJ2-2; size: few; D: -; V: TRBV12-3/TRBV12-4; CDR3: CASSRTSGAIGELFF; DNA: TGTGCCAGCAGCCGCACGTCGGGGGCGATTGGGGAGCTGTTTTTT
J: TRBJ2-1; size: -; D: -; V: TRBV7-2; CDR3: CASSLTLYEQFF; DNA: TGTGCCAGCAGCTTAACTCTCTATGAGCAGTTCTTC
J: TRBJ1-3; size: -; D: -; V: TRBV7-2; CDR3: CASRQRSGNTIYF; DNA: TGTGCCAGCAGGCAACGCTCTGGAAACACCATATATTTT
J: TRBJ1-4; size: few; D: -; V: TRBV29-1; CDR3: CSVVAGGAEKLFF; DNA: TGCAGCGTTGTAGCCGGGGGAGCTGAAAAACTGTTTTTT
J: TRBJ2-7; size: few; D: TRBD1; V: TRBV7-4; CDR3: CASSLVRRTGRTYEQYF; DNA: TGTGCCAGCAGCTTAGTACGTAGGACAGGAAGAACCTACGAGCAGTACTTC
J: TRBJ1-1; size: -; D: -; V: TRBV6-6; CDR3: CASSSGKMNTEAFF; DNA: TGTGCCAGCAGCTCCGGGAAGATGAACACTGAAGCTTTCTTT